These T cell receptor beta chains were read from a single sample in a study of CD8 T cells in Susac syndrome. TCRdb ran MiXCR on the immunoSEQ multiplex PCR reads and lists one entry per CDR3 protein. Here the sample spans just over 150,000 distinct CDR3 sequences, around 96% being singletons. The source material was CD8+ T cells from PBMCs. The receptor set was obtained from a human donor with multiple sclerosis. Each CDR3 is given with its conserved first and last residue. D genes are given only for firm matches. Clone size is not always given. Where it is, it says once, few, many or a class for expanded clones.

J: TRBJ2-1; V: TRBV7-9; D: TRBD1; size: .; DNA: TGTGCCAGCAGCTTTCCCGGGGACAGGGGCAATGAGCAGTTCTTC; CDR3: CASSFPGDRGNEQFF
J: TRBJ1-6; V: TRBV27; D: .; size: .; DNA: TGTGCCAGCAGGCCTGGGGGCGGCAATTCACCCCTCCACTTT; CDR3: CASRPGGGNSPLHF
J: TRBJ1-4; V: TRBV27; D: TRBD1; size: .; DNA: TGTGCCAGCAGTGACCGCCTGGGACAGGGGGTAAAACTGTTTTTT; CDR3: CASSDRLGQGVKLFF
J: TRBJ2-1; V: TRBV5-4; D: TRBD1; size: .; DNA: TGTGCCAGCAGCTTTGACAGGGGAGGCAATGAGCAGTTCTTC; CDR3: CASSFDRGGNEQFF
J: TRBJ2-1; V: TRBV3-1; D: TRBD2; size: .; DNA: TGTGCCAGCAGCCGCTGGCGGGGGGCCGCTCCACATAACAATGAGCAGTTCTTC; CDR3: CASSRWRGAAPHNNEQFF
J: TRBJ1-3; V: TRBV12-5; D: .; size: once; DNA: TGTGCTAGTGGTTTGGTATCCTCTGGAAACACCATATATTTT; CDR3: CASGLVSSGNTIYF
J: TRBJ1-6; V: TRBV4-3; D: TRBD1; size: .; DNA: TGCGCCAGCAGCCAGCGAAGGGGGCTCTCCTATAATTCACCCCTCCACTTT; CDR3: CASSQRRGLSYNSPLHF
J: TRBJ1-2; V: TRBV13; D: .; size: .; DNA: TGTGCCAGCAGCCTAAAGGTGGAAGGCTACACCTTC; CDR3: CASSLKVEGYTF
J: TRBJ2-5; V: TRBV27; D: .; size: .; DNA: TGTGCCAGCAGTCTCACCCCTAGGGGGGGACAAGAGACCCAGTACTTC; CDR3: CASSLTPRGGQETQYF
J: TRBJ2-7; V: TRBV27; D: .; size: .; DNA: TGTGCCAGCAGTTTCTCCGAGAACTACGAGCAGTACTTC; CDR3: CASSFSENYEQYF
J: TRBJ2-3; V: TRBV10-3; D: .; size: .; DNA: TGTGCCAGGTACGCAGATACGCAGTATTTT; CDR3: CARYADTQYF
J: TRBJ2-2; V: TRBV30; D: .; size: .; DNA: TGTGCCTCCGAGGGGGGAAGCGAAAACACCGGGGAGCTGTTTTTT; CDR3: CASEGGSENTGELFF
J: TRBJ2-6; V: TRBV29-1; D: .; size: .; DNA: TGCAGCGCCCTGGGACGGTTGAACTCTGGGGCCAACGTCCTGACTTTC; CDR3: CSALGRLNSGANVLTF
J: TRBJ2-1; V: TRBV7-9; D: TRBD1; size: .; DNA: TGTGCCAGCCTCGGGACAGGGGGCAATGAGCAGTTCTTC; CDR3: CASLGTGGNEQFF
J: TRBJ1-6; V: TRBV27; D: .; size: .; DNA: TGTGCCAGCAGTCCCCAACCCCCGTATAATTCACCCCTCCACTTT; CDR3: CASSPQPPYNSPLHF
J: TRBJ1-1; V: TRBV9; D: .; size: .; DNA: TGTGCCAGCAGCGTTGAGATGAACACTGAAGCTTTCTTT; CDR3: CASSVEMNTEAFF
J: TRBJ2-7; V: TRBV3-1; D: .; size: .; DNA: TGTGCCAGCAGCCAAGGTTATAGCCGGGGGGAGCAGTACTTC; CDR3: CASSQGYSRGEQYF
J: TRBJ1-1; V: TRBV20-1; D: .; size: few; DNA: TGCAGTGCTAGGCTGAACACTGAAGCTTTCTTT; CDR3: CSARLNTEAFF
J: TRBJ2-7; V: TRBV20-1; D: TRBD1; size: .; DNA: TGCAGTGCTACAGGTACAAAGACAGGGGACTTTCACGAGCAGTACTTC; CDR3: CSATGTKTGDFHEQYF
J: TRBJ2-7; V: TRBV27; D: .; size: .; DNA: TGTGCCAGCAGTTTATCCCAGCAGGGCCGAGAAGCCTACGAGCAGTACTTC; CDR3: CASSLSQQGREAYEQYF
J: TRBJ2-1; V: TRBV12-5; D: .; size: .; DNA: TGTGCTAGTGGTTTTTACTCTCCAGGGACCGATGAGCAGTTCTTC; CDR3: CASGFYSPGTDEQFF
J: TRBJ2-1; V: TRBV7-3; D: .; size: .; DNA: TGTGCCAGCAGCTATGGGCCGTTAGGGAATGAGCAGTTCTTC; CDR3: CASSYGPLGNEQFF
J: TRBJ2-7; V: TRBV12-3/TRBV12-4; D: .; size: .; DNA: TGTGCCAGCAGTTTAAATAGGCGGTACGAGCAGTACTTC; CDR3: CASSLNRRYEQYF
J: TRBJ1-2; V: TRBV29-1; D: TRBD1; size: .; DNA: TGCAGCGCTTTGACAGGGGAAACATATGGCTACACCTTC; CDR3: CSALTGETYGYTF
J: TRBJ2-5; V: TRBV5-6; D: .; size: .; DNA: TGTGCCAGCAGCTTGGTGTGGACCCAAGAGACCCAGTACTTC; CDR3: CASSLVWTQETQYF
J: TRBJ2-2; V: TRBV29-1; D: TRBD2; size: .; DNA: TGCAGCGTTGTCGCGGGGGGCACCGGGGAGCTGTTTTTT; CDR3: CSVVAGGTGELFF
J: TRBJ2-2; V: TRBV5-6; D: .; size: .; DNA: TGTGCCAGCAGCTTGGATGTCAGGGAGCTGTTTTTT; CDR3: CASSLDVRELFF
J: TRBJ1-2; V: TRBV27; D: .; size: .; DNA: TGTGCCAGCAGCAGGGTGGGAACTAACTATGGCTACACCTTC; CDR3: CASSRVGTNYGYTF
J: TRBJ2-1; V: TRBV30; D: .; size: .; DNA: TGTGCCTGGAGTGGGGAACAGCTCCCGGTGATTTCGTTCTTC; CDR3: CAWSGEQLPVISFF
J: TRBJ2-1; V: TRBV15; D: .; size: .; DNA: TGTGCCACCAGCAGAGATGAACCGGAGCAGTTCTTC; CDR3: CATSRDEPEQFF
J: TRBJ2-7; V: TRBV11-2; D: .; size: once; DNA: TGTGCCAGCAGCTTAGGGCCCTTCTACGAGCAGTACTTC; CDR3: CASSLGPFYEQYF
J: TRBJ2-1; V: TRBV9; D: .; size: few; DNA: TGTGCCAGCAGTGATCGCTACAATGAGCAGTTCTTC; CDR3: CASSDRYNEQFF
J: TRBJ1-2; V: TRBV25-1; D: .; size: .; DNA: TGTGCCAGCCAAGACAGGAACGGCTATGGCTACACCTTC; CDR3: CASQDRNGYGYTF
J: TRBJ1-5; V: TRBV30; D: .; size: .; DNA: TGTGCCTGGGCTCGACCCTCAGGGTGGAGGCAGCCCCAGCATTTT; CDR3: CAWARPSGWRQPQHF
J: TRBJ2-5; V: TRBV30; D: TRBD2; size: .; DNA: TGTGCCTGGTGGGAGGGTTATGGCCGGACCCAGTACTTC; CDR3: CAWWEGYGRTQYF
J: TRBJ2-7; V: TRBV5-6; D: .; size: .; DNA: TGTGCCAGCAGCTTGGCCAGCGGCGAGCAGTACTTC; CDR3: CASSLASGEQYF
J: TRBJ1-5; V: TRBV12-5; D: .; size: .; DNA: TGTGCTAGTGGTTTTTCCGGGACACTACAGCCCCAGCATTTT; CDR3: CASGFSGTLQPQHF
J: TRBJ1-2; V: TRBV9; D: .; size: .; DNA: TGTGCCAGCAGCGGAGGTTGGCGTAGGGGAAATAACTATGGCTACACCTTC; CDR3: CASSGGWRRGNNYGYTF
J: TRBJ2-7; V: TRBV9; D: TRBD1; size: .; DNA: TGTGCCACTTCCCCAGGACAGGGGGCCTACGAGCAGTACTTC; CDR3: CATSPGQGAYEQYF
J: TRBJ1-5; V: TRBV5-6; D: .; size: once; DNA: TGTGCCAGCAGCTGGGGCACAGGGAAGCCCCAGCATTTT; CDR3: CASSWGTGKPQHF
J: TRBJ1-2; V: TRBV20-1; D: TRBD1; size: .; DNA: TGCAGTGCTGGGGGGTCCGGGACAGGGCCTAACTATGGCTACACCTTC; CDR3: CSAGGSGTGPNYGYTF
J: TRBJ1-1; V: TRBV20-1; D: TRBD1; size: once; DNA: TGCAGTGCGAGGGACAGGGAAGAAGGGAACACTGAAGCTTTCTTT; CDR3: CSARDREEGNTEAFF
J: TRBJ2-3; V: TRBV9; D: .; size: once; DNA: TGTGCCAGCAGCGTAGCGTGGGGCCTGACAGATACGCAGTATTTT; CDR3: CASSVAWGLTDTQYF
J: TRBJ2-7; V: TRBV12-3/TRBV12-4; D: .; size: few; DNA: TGTGCCAGCAGTTTACGGGGGAACGAGCAGTACTTC; CDR3: CASSLRGNEQYF
J: TRBJ1-5; V: TRBV20-1; D: .; size: .; DNA: TGCAGTGCCCCCCCTGTGAAGGATAGCAATCAGCCCCAGCATTTT; CDR3: CSAPPVKDSNQPQHF
J: TRBJ1-2; V: TRBV19; D: .; size: .; DNA: TGTGCCAGTAGACTCGGCAGGGTAGGATACGGCTACACCTTC; CDR3: CASRLGRVGYGYTF
J: TRBJ2-7; V: TRBV13; D: .; size: .; DNA: TGTGCCAGCGTCCTGGGGGCTTCCGAGCAGTACTTC; CDR3: CASVLGASEQYF
J: TRBJ2-7; V: TRBV7-9; D: TRBD1; size: .; DNA: TGTGCCAGCAGCTTCACCGAGACAGGGGACTACGAGCAGTACTTC; CDR3: CASSFTETGDYEQYF
J: TRBJ2-7; V: TRBV30; D: .; size: .; DNA: TGTGCCTGGAGTTCGGTGGATACGGAGCAGTACTTC; CDR3: CAWSSVDTEQYF
J: TRBJ2-7; V: TRBV7-9; D: TRBD1; size: .; DNA: TGTGCCAGCAGCCGTTACAGGGGTAACGAGCAGTACTTC; CDR3: CASSRYRGNEQYF
J: TRBJ1-5; V: TRBV7-9; D: TRBD1; size: .; DNA: TGTGCCAGCAGCTCCACTGACCGACAGGGGAACAATCAGCCCCAGCATTTT; CDR3: CASSSTDRQGNNQPQHF
J: TRBJ2-2; V: TRBV19; D: .; size: once; DNA: TGTGCCAGTAGTATAGCTGGGTCCGGGGAGCTGTTTTTT; CDR3: CASSIAGSGELFF
J: TRBJ2-7; V: TRBV9; D: TRBD2; size: .; DNA: TGTGCCAGCAGCGGAACTAGCGGGGGTTACGAGCAGTACTTC; CDR3: CASSGTSGGYEQYF